The source of this T cell receptor (beta chain) is a study of control samples from healthy donors and cancer patients. The repertoire was sequenced with immunoSEQ multiplex PCR; TCRdb's copy has only in-frame clones and lacks some. The table includes around 100,000 clones, around 88% detected once. Germline CDR1 reads LNHDA; CDR2 reads SQIVND (reference sequence). This CDR3 has 13 residues. Trimming took 8 bases from V and 1 from J, leaving 10 bases between them. Sequencing was done on a sample of blood. The rearrangement links TRBV19 to TRBJ2-3; D is undetermined. The receptor was derived from a man between 25 and 39 years old in good health. The CDR3 DNA is TGTGCCAGTGTGGTTGCTGGCACAGATACGCAGTATTTT. Residues: CASVVAGTDTQYF.